This TCR beta chain was identified during a study of Tregs in tolerant kidney transplant recipients. The data were produced by immunoSEQ multiplex PCR, yet TCRdb's version contains in-frame clones alone and is incomplete. The sample gives just over 15,000 clones, about 92% of which show up once; 10% to 15% is in the top ten. For this clone: Antigen specificity is unknown.

The trim removed 0 bases at V and 7 bases at J, leaving 8 bases unmatched. The CDR3 totals 16 residues. The V gene's germline CDR1 is ENHRY and CDR2 SYGVKD. Regarding the study as a whole: No direct test of biological reproducibility was done here. Activated donor B cell expansion appeared to reveal the most relevant donor-specific TCRbeta repertoire. Findings come from small patient numbers and require larger validation.

Unstimulated Tregs (CD4+CD25+CD127-) and CD4+CD25- non-Tregs were sorted from PBMCs. This rearrangement joins TRBV10-3 to TRBJ2-1, with TRBD2 matching 8 bases. The sample taken for sequencing was CD8+ T cells from blood. This receptor was identified in a human donor in good health. DNA for the CDR3: TGTGCCATCAGTGAGTCCCTAGCGGGTCTCGGGAATGAGCAGTTCTTC. Translating it yields CAISESLAGLGNEQFF.